The entry that follows covers one TCR beta chain sequence. Additional DNA sequences in this sample encode the identical CDR3. This sample stems from a study of control samples from healthy donors and cancer patients. V dropped 0 bases and J dropped 3; count of bases not matched to a gene: 1. Germline CDR1 is GTSNPN and CDR2 is SVGIG (reference sequence). There are 13 residues in the CDR3. Only in-frame clones appear in the TCRdb table, and some are missing; sequencing was by immunoSEQ multiplex PCR. Of about 130,000 clones listed, about 95% were seen once; the top ten hold 11% to 15%. The specimen was PBMCs. J is TRBJ1-1 and V is TRBV30; 7 bases fit TRBD1. This clonotype was sampled from a man aged 55 to 69 with colorectal cancer. The CDR3 reads CAWSVQGYTEAFF. CDR3 in DNA: TGTGCCTGGAGTGTACAGGGGTACACTGAAGCTTTCTTT.